Detailed here is one T cell receptor beta chain. This sample stems from a study of T cell changes during pregnancy in multiple sclerosis. Assay used: immunoSEQ multiplex PCR; TCRdb lists only in-frame clones, some missing. The sample holds under 50,000 clones, roughly 92% seen once. Germline loops: CDR1 MDHEN, CDR2 SYDVKM. V gave up 5 bases and J gave up 6 bases; unmatched junction bases: 21. The CDR3 runs 19 residues. The source is a female donor with multiple sclerosis, enrolled in a pregnancy study. The V call is TRBV28, the J call TRBJ2-1, with TRBD2 matching over 8 bases. The specimen comprised CD4+ T cells from peripheral blood mononuclear cells, sampled in the first trimester of pregnancy. This CDR3 is CASSTASSGRRRPANEQFF. The CDR3 bases are TGTGCCAGCAGTACAGCCTCTAGCGGGCGACGCCGTCCGGCCAATGAGCAGTTCTTC.